Presented here are 30 T cell receptor beta chains from one specimen sequenced in a study of T cells in Graves' hyperthyroidism and ophthalmopathy. TCR beta CDR3 regions were amplified from RNA. HTBI primers were employed in a first-round RT-PCR of the TCR CDR3. Via MiXCR, TCRdb re-called the multiplex PCR reads, giving one row per CDR3 protein. The repertoire holds 700,000 or so distinct CDR3 sequences, 14% seen once, with 9.5% to 15% in the top ten. The source material was blood. The receptors were sampled from a woman between 45 and 60 years old with Graves' ophthalmopathy.

Ten or more counts support this clonotype. J is TRBJ2-7 and V is TRBV7-2; D is perhaps TRBD2 (5 bases). This CDR3 is built from 15 residues. V lost 1 base, J lost 2 bases, and 12 bases lay in between. Germline V lookup: CDR1 SGHTA, CDR2 FQGNSA. The DNA for the CDR3 is TGTGCCAGCAGCTTAGGTCCCAGCGGAACCTACGAGCAGTACTTC. Translated, it gives CASSLGPSGTYEQYF.

This chain joins TRBV15 and TRBJ2-2, with 10 bases lining up with TRBD2. The length of the CDR3 is 17 residues. CDR1 LNHNV and CDR2 YYDKDF come from the germline V gene (reference sequence). V gave up 0 bases and J gave up 4 bases; unmatched junction bases: 5. CDR3 region: CATSRDSLAGVTGELFF. The CDR3 DNA follows: TGTGCCACCAGCAGAGACTCCCTAGCGGGAGTCACCGGGGAGCTGTTTTTT.

This chain uses TRBV6-5 with TRBJ1-2, with D tentatively TRBD1 (5 bases). The germline gives CDR1 MNHEY, CDR2 SVGAGI. The CDR3 consists of 14 residues. V lost 5 bases, J lost 6 bases, and 16 bases lay in between. DNA for the CDR3: TGTGCCAGCAGTGTCTCGACAGCCCCTCATGGCTACACCTTC. Amino acids: CASSVSTAPHGYTF.

This clonotype was picked up many times. The chain is built from TRBV28 and TRBJ1-4, with TRBD1 matching 10 bases. This CDR3 is 15 amino acids long. J lost 7 bases, V lost 5 bases, and 7 bases had no gene match. Looked up from germline, CDR1 is MDHEN and CDR2 is SYDVKM. CDR3 coding DNA: TGTGCCAGCAGTCCTCCCGGACAGGGGGTTGAAAAACTGTTTTTT. This encodes CASSPPGQGVEKLFF.

A few counts support this clonotype. The rearrangement links TRBV29-1 to TRBJ2-2, with 10 bases fitting TRBD2. The CDR3 covers 14 residues. V was pared by 3 bases and J by 6 bases, with 4 bases of the junction left unmatched. Germline CDR1 SQVTM, CDR2 ANQGSEA. CDR3 in amino acids: CSVDPSGRSGELFF. CDR3 in DNA: TGCAGCGTTGACCCTAGCGGGAGATCCGGGGAGCTGTTTTTT.

This clonotype appeared many times. The chain uses TRBV20-1 and TRBJ1-1, with unresolved D. The CDR3 runs to 14 residues. Trimming stripped 2 bases from V and 3 bases from J, with 13 bases between. Germline CDR1 reads DFQATT; CDR2 reads SNEGSKA (reference sequence). CDR3 in DNA: TGCAGTGCTAGAAGTGAGCGGAGATACACTGAAGCTTTCTTT. Encoded protein: CSARSERRYTEAFF.

This clonotype has a count of ten or more. CDR3 in amino acids: CASSTPLGSSTNEKLFF. CDR3 in DNA: TGTGCCAGCAGTACCCCCCTCGGGTCTTCAACTAATGAAAAACTGTTTTTT. The J gene is TRBJ1-4, the V gene TRBV28; D remains unclear. Deletions cut 5 bases from V and 0 bases from J, with 16 bases between. Per germline, CDR1 MDHEN and CDR2 SYDVKM. The CDR3 sequence is 17 residues long.

In its sample, this clonotype was seen a few times. The V call is TRBV19, the J call TRBJ1-2; 8 bases match TRBD1. This CDR3 region has 14 residues. Germline V lookup: CDR1 LNHDA, CDR2 SQIVND (reference sequence). Unmatched junction bases numbered 10, after V lost 6 bases and J lost 7 bases. Here the CDR3 reads CASRRPKDRGGYTF. DNA of the CDR3: TGTGCCAGTAGACGGCCCAAAGACAGGGGTGGCTACACCTTC.

The chain employs TRBV6-1 and TRBJ2-3; TRBD2 matches 12 bases. V was pared by 8 bases and J by 5 bases, with 5 bases of the junction left unmatched. Germline V gene sequence: CDR1 MNHNS, CDR2 SASEGT. CDR3 size: 14 residues. CDR3 loop: CASAPGLAGDTQYF. CDR3 coding DNA: TGTGCCAGCGCCCCGGGACTAGCGGGAGATACGCAGTATTTT.

This clonotype has a handful of counts. Written as DNA, the CDR3 is TGTGCCAGCAGAGACAGGGCTGCAACTAATGAAAAACTGTTTTTT. Translation gives CASRDRAATNEKLFF. V and J are TRBV13 and TRBJ1-4; 7 bases agree with TRBD1. The J segment lost 0 bases and the V segment lost 6 bases, leaving 4 bases of the junction unmatched. Germline-derived CDR1 and CDR2 are PRHDT and FYEKMQ (reference sequence). The CDR3 consists of 15 residues.

This clonotype was observed at least ten times. The V gene is TRBV5-1, the J gene TRBJ2-1; 9 bases line up with TRBD2. This CDR3 comprises 14 residues. V lost 3 bases to trimming and J lost 6 bases; unmatched junction nucleotides: 4. Germline V lookup: CDR1 SGHRS, CDR2 YFSETQ. CDR3 sequence (DNA): TGCGCCAGCAGCTGGGGGACTAGCTCCAATGAGCAGTTCTTC. Amino acids: CASSWGTSSNEQFF.

This clonotype was seen many times. The CDR3 nucleotides are TGTGCCAGCAGCTTAGCGGGAAAGTCCGCCCAACACGAGCAGTACTTC. As protein: CASSLAGKSAQHEQYF. The chain joins TRBV7-8 to TRBJ2-7; D is undetermined. V lost 0 bases and J lost 5, with 17 bases in between. Germline-derived CDR1 and CDR2 are SGHVS and FQNEAQ. This CDR3 is 16 amino acids long.

Ten or more counts support this clonotype. This chain uses TRBV12-3 or TRBV12-4 with TRBJ1-2, with a possible D match to TRBD1 (6 bases). This CDR3 has 13 residues. Trimming took off 6 bases at V and 4 bases at J, with 12 bases between the two ends. The CDR3 loop is CASSYAGVYGYTF. In DNA form, the CDR3 reads TGTGCCAGCAGCTACGCAGGGGTCTATGGCTACACCTTC.

A few counts support this clonotype. V and J are TRBV9 and TRBJ2-1; D may be TRBD1 or TRBD2 (5 bases each). This CDR3 contains 14 residues. Per germline, CDR1 SGDLS and CDR2 YYNGEE. V was trimmed by 1 base and J by 5 bases, leaving 10 bases between them. CDR3 amino acids: CASSVRDGNNEQFF. The CDR3, as DNA: TGTGCCAGCAGCGTAAGGGACGGTAACAATGAGCAGTTCTTC. Full variable domain (missing parts from reference TRBV9 and TRBJ2-1): DSGVTQTPKHLITATGQRVTLRCSPRSGDLSVYWYQQSLDQGLQFLIQYYNGEERAKGNILERFSAQQFPDLHSELNLSSLELGDSALYFCASSVRDGNNEQFFGPGTRLTVL.

This clonotype was recorded a few times. This may stem from a read error, because a much larger clone lies one nucleotide away. This rearrangement joins TRBV28 to TRBJ2-1; TRBD2 agrees at 9 bases. Germline CDR1 is MDHEN and CDR2 is SYDVKM. The CDR3 contains 17 residues. CDR3 region: CARSLWIAGDHYNEQFF. The CDR3 bases are TGTGCCCGCAGCCTTTGGATAGCGGGAGACCACTACAATGAGCAGTTCTTC.

V is TRBV29-1 and J is TRBJ2-1; TRBD2 aligns across 11 bases. CDR1 is SQVTM and CDR2 is ANQGSEA in the germline V gene. The CDR3 contains 15 residues. After removal of 4 bases from V and 4 bases from J, the junction contained 6 bases not matched to a gene. CDR3 in DNA: TGCAGCGTTGGACAAAGACTAGCGGGGTACAATGAGCAGTTCTTC. This translates into CSVGQRLAGYNEQFF.

This clonotype was detected many times. The chain carries TRBV20-1 and TRBJ1-1; D might be TRBD1 (6 bases). The V gene lost 2 bases and the J gene lost 4 bases, with 20 bases spanning the gap. The CDR3 sequence is 16 residues long. Germline values: CDR1 DFQATT, CDR2 SNEGSKA (reference sequence). CDR3 sequence reads: CSARPGGAVLGTEAFF. CDR3 bases: TGCAGTGCTAGACCGGGGGGCGCGGTTCTCGGCACTGAAGCTTTCTTT.

With regard to this clonotype: A clone one base away is much larger, so this may be a read error. This rearrangement joins TRBV9 to TRBJ2-5; 9 nucleotides align to TRBD2. The CDR3 contains 16 residues. V lost 0 bases and J lost 9; bases outside the gene matches: 12. CDR1 is SGDLS, CDR2 YYNGEE, per germline. Written as DNA, the CDR3 is TGTGCCAGCAGCGTAGGGGGTAGCGGGAGAGTGGAGGCCCAGTACTTC. As protein: CASSVGGSGRVEAQYF.

This clonotype was observed many times. This sequence joins TRBV7-9 and TRBJ2-1; 8 positions agree with TRBD2. Per germline, CDR1 SEHNR and CDR2 FQNEAQ (reference sequence). CDR3 size: 14 residues. The CDR3 DNA follows: TGTGTCATCGAGGGCGGGGGGAACTACAATGAGCAGTTCTTC. It specifies CVIEGGGNYNEQFF.

This clonotype was counted many times. The chain employs TRBV28 and TRBJ2-1, with TRBD2 matching over 12 bases. V shed 5 bases and J 6 bases; nucleotides not matched to a gene: 11. The CDR3 is 17 residues long. Germline V lookup: CDR1 MDHEN, CDR2 SYDVKM. CDR3 sequence reads: CASSGRTSGTLRNEQFF. DNA for the CDR3: TGTGCCAGCAGTGGTAGGACTAGCGGGACCTTACGCAATGAGCAGTTCTTC.

This clonotype was counted ten times or more. V usage is TRBV12-3 or TRBV12-4 and J usage is TRBJ2-5; D might be TRBD1 or TRBD2, each matching 5 bases. The CDR3 length is 15 residues. V was clipped by 6 bases and J by 4 bases, with 18 bases between them. The CDR3 bases are TGTGCCAGCAGCAATCAACACCGGGACGCAGAGACCCAGTACTTC. This encodes CASSNQHRDAETQYF.

The gene calls are TRBV15 and TRBJ2-3, with D perhaps given as TRBD1 or TRBD2 (5 bases each). Looked up from germline, CDR1 is LNHNV and CDR2 is YYDKDF (reference sequence). The CDR3 totals 15 residues. Trimming left V 0 bases short and J 1 base short, with 8 bases between. This CDR3 is CATSRDGDGTDTQYF. In DNA, the CDR3 is TGTGCCACCAGCAGAGATGGGGACGGCACAGATACGCAGTATTTT.

This clonotype was found many times. CDR3 amino acids: CASSFAEGRVNTEAFF. The CDR3 DNA is TGTGCCAGCAGTTTCGCTGAGGGCAGGGTAAACACTGAAGCTTTCTTT. The chain couples TRBV28 to TRBJ1-1, with D tentatively TRBD1 (5 bases). The CDR3 totals 16 residues. V lost 3 bases and J 2 bases, leaving 16 bases between the germline ends. Germline CDR1 reads MDHEN; CDR2 reads SYDVKM.

The table lists this clonotype with many counts. This chain links TRBV24-1 with TRBJ2-3; no clear D. This CDR3 is 14 amino acids long. CDR1 is KGHDR and CDR2 is SFDVKD in the germline V gene. The V gene lost 4 bases and the J gene lost 3 bases, with 10 bases spanning the gap. CDR3 residues: CATSEPARTDTQYF. The CDR3 nucleotides are TGTGCCACCAGTGAGCCCGCAAGGACAGATACGCAGTATTTT.

This clonotype was seen ten or more times. The chain links TRBV7-2 to TRBJ2-7; D uncertain. Trimming pared 5 bases from V and 2 bases from J, leaving 19 bases between. Per the germline V gene, CDR1 is SGHTA and CDR2 is FQGNSA. This CDR3 is built from 16 residues. CDR3 in DNA: TGTGCCAGCAGCCCTAGGGCCAGTTCGTCTCCCTACGAGCAGTACTTC. Translated, it gives CASSPRASSSPYEQYF.

The chain's CDR3 is CASSPPEGWDTFF. CDR3 DNA: TGTGCCAGCTCACCACCGGAGGGGTGGGATACGTTCTTC. The V gene is TRBV18, the J gene TRBJ2-1; a possible D gene is TRBD2 (6 bases). Per germline, CDR1 KGHSH and CDR2 LQKENI. This CDR3 is built from 13 residues. V was pared by 0 bases and J by 15 bases, with 15 bases between. The full variable domain, completed using reference TRBV18 and TRBJ2-1, is NAGVMQNPRHLVRRRGQEARLRCSPMKGHSHVYWYRQLPEEGLKFMVYLQKENIIDESGMPKERFSAEFPKEGPSILRIQQVVRGDSAAYFCASSPPEGWDTFFGPGTRLTVL.

This clonotype was counted at least ten times. This chain joins TRBV7-3 and TRBJ1-6; no definite D call. From germline, CDR1 is SGHTA and CDR2 FQGTGA. Trimming took 5 bases from V and 4 from J, leaving 3 bases between them. The CDR3 sequence is 12 residues long. In DNA, the CDR3 is TGTGCCAGCAGCGGTTATAATTCACCCCTCCACTTT. Amino acids: CASSGYNSPLHF.

This clonotype was seen a handful of times. This chain links TRBV4-1 with TRBJ2-3, with a possible D match to TRBD2 (7 bases). The CDR3 runs to 18 residues. Germline loops: CDR1 MGHRA, CDR2 YSYEKL. V was clipped by 1 base and J by 3 bases, with 20 bases between them. The CDR3 loop reads CASSQGGGPGFSTDTQYF. CDR3 in DNA: TGCGCCAGCAGCCAAGGGGGGGGCCCGGGATTTTCTACAGATACGCAGTATTTT.

This clonotype was found a few times. The chain carries TRBV28 and TRBJ2-7, with a tentative D call TRBD1 (6 bases). The CDR3 covers 12 residues. Germline CDR1 reads MDHEN; CDR2 reads SYDVKM. With 5 bases removed from V and 5 bases from J, the gap between germline ends came to 10 bases. The CDR3 here is CASSQGKNEQYF. In DNA, the CDR3 is TGTGCCAGCAGTCAGGGGAAAAACGAGCAGTACTTC.

A few counts support this clonotype. This chain connects TRBV4-2 to TRBJ2-1, with TRBD2 matching over 9 bases. The CDR3 loop spans 17 amino acids. Germline loops: CDR1 LGHNA, CDR2 YNFKEQ. V gave up 0 bases and J gave up 2 bases; unmatched junction bases: 5. CDR3 sequence: CASSQDLGTSTYNEQFF. The CDR3 DNA is TGTGCCAGCAGCCAAGATTTGGGGACTAGCACCTACAATGAGCAGTTCTTC.